The 31 T cell receptor beta chains below all came from one sample that was sequenced in a study of T cells after yellow fever vaccination. MiXCR was run by TCRdb on the 5' RACE reads, yielding one entry per CDR3 protein. This table holds 150,000 or so distinct CDR3 sequences, under 8% found once. Here the sequenced sample was CD4+ T cells sorted from PBMCs, taken 10 days after the yellow fever booster vaccination. The receptors derive from a man aged 25 to 40 who received the YFV17D yellow fever vaccine.

The chain carries TRBV20-1 and TRBJ2-1, with 9 nucleotides matching TRBD1. Germline assignment: CDR1 DFQATT and CDR2 SNEGSKA (reference sequence). The CDR3 covers 17 residues. With V trimmed by 0 bases and J by 8 bases, 14 bases remained unmatched. The chain's CDR3 is CSARDWAGTGIGDEQFF. As DNA, the CDR3 is TGCAGTGCTAGAGATTGGGCGGGGACAGGGATAGGTGATGAGCAGTTCTTC.

This clonotype showed up many times. J is TRBJ2-2 and V is TRBV29-1; 8 nucleotides agree with TRBD1. Germline V gene data show CDR1 as SQVTM and CDR2 as ANQGSEA. The CDR3 loop spans 15 amino acids. V lost 5 bases to trimming and J lost 1 base; unmatched junction nucleotides: 6. CDR3 protein: CSVKRGTGNTGELFF. Here the CDR3 DNA reads TGCAGCGTTAAGCGCGGGACAGGGAACACCGGGGAGCTGTTTTTT.

This clonotype has at least ten counts. The chain recombines TRBV7-2 with TRBJ2-3, with TRBD2 matching 12 bases. Germline V lookup: CDR1 SGHTA, CDR2 FQGNSA. The CDR3 spans 16 residues. Trimming cost V 5 bases and J 5 bases; bases outside gene matches: 8. CDR3 nucleotides: TGTGCCAGCAGCCCCCGAGCGGGACTAGCGGGAGATACGCAGTATTTT. This codes for CASSPRAGLAGDTQYF.

This clonotype was counted ten times or more. The genes are TRBV20-1 and TRBJ1-6; D perhaps matches TRBD1 (5 bases). The germline V and J ends were trimmed by 0 bases and 2 bases, with 11 bases remaining between them. This CDR3 is built from 16 residues. Germline values: CDR1 DFQATT, CDR2 SNEGSKA (reference sequence). The CDR3 spells CSARDGQGPYNSPLHF. The CDR3 DNA reads as TGCAGTGCTAGAGATGGTCAGGGTCCCTATAATTCACCCCTCCACTTT.

This clonotype was counted many times. This chain joins TRBV10-3 and TRBJ2-1, with 8 bases lining up with TRBD1. Trimming cost V 7 bases and J 4 bases; bases outside gene matches: 6. Germline V CDR1 and CDR2: ENHRY, SYGVKD. The CDR3 covers 14 residues. The DNA of the CDR3 is TGTGCCATCAATGGACAGGGCCATTACAATGAGCAGTTCTTC. This encodes CAINGQGHYNEQFF.

This clonotype showed up just a few times. The CDR3 loop reads CASSERAGREPQHF. Here the CDR3 DNA reads TGTGCCAGCAGTGAACGGGCAGGGAGGGAGCCCCAGCATTTT. V and J are TRBV6-1 and TRBJ1-5; a possible D gene is TRBD1 (5 bases). Germline CDR1 and CDR2: MNHNS and SASEGT. V was clipped by 2 bases and J by 8 bases, with 13 bases between them. The CDR3 extends over 14 amino acids.

This clonotype was counted many times. This chain uses TRBV7-2 with TRBJ2-7; D gene uncertain. The V end lost 1 base, the J end lost 7 bases, and 14 bases lay between the germline ends. Germline lookup yields CDR1 SGHTA and CDR2 FQGNSA. The CDR3 is 14 residues long. The CDR3 sequence is CASSLEGLVAEQYF. Here the CDR3 DNA reads TGTGCCAGCAGCTTAGAGGGATTGGTCGCGGAGCAGTACTTC.

The CDR3 is CASSLWTGFYEQYF. CDR3 in DNA: TGTGCCAGCAGCTTGTGGACAGGGTTCTACGAGCAGTACTTC. The rearrangement joins TRBV7-9 to TRBJ2-7, with TRBD1 matching over 8 bases. The trim removed 3 bases at V and 3 bases at J, leaving 4 bases unmatched. Germline V gene data show CDR1 as SEHNR and CDR2 as FQNEAQ (reference sequence). The CDR3 covers 14 residues. Based on the CDR3 plus reference TRBV7-9 and TRBJ2-7, the full variable domain is DTGVSQNPRHKITKRGQNVTFRCDPISEHNRLYWYRQTLGQGPEFLTYFQNEAQLEKSRLLSDRFSAERPKGSFSTLEIQRTEQGDSAMYLCASSLWTGFYEQYFGPGTRLTVT.

This clonotype was detected many times. This chain connects TRBV7-2 to TRBJ2-7, with D possibly matching TRBD1 (5 bases). This CDR3 has 14 residues. Trimming took off 3 bases at V and 3 bases at J, with 12 bases between the two ends. Germline V CDR1 and CDR2: SGHTA, FQGNSA. CDR3 in DNA: TGTGCCAGCAGCTTGGTCAAAACAGGCTACGAGCAGTACTTC. Protein product: CASSLVKTGYEQYF.

The table lists this clonotype with many counts. The chain joins TRBV12-3 or TRBV12-4 to TRBJ2-7; D is possibly TRBD2 (5 bases). The CDR3 is made up of 14 amino acids. Trimming removed 6 bases from V and 4 bases from J, with 16 bases in between. In DNA form, the CDR3 reads TGTGCCAGCAGGGAGGACGGTCGAAATTACGAGCAGTACTTC. Amino acids: CASREDGRNYEQYF.

On this clonotype itself: A much bigger clone sits one base away, suggesting this may be a read error. The chain couples TRBV5-1 to TRBJ2-2; maybe TRBD1 (5 bases). Germline CDR1 SGHRS, CDR2 YFSETQ. The CDR3 runs to 16 residues. The CDR3 reads CASSLLVGPDTRELFF. DNA of the CDR3: TGCGCCAGCAGCTTGCTGGTAGGCCCGGACACCCGGGAGCTGTTTTTT.

This clonotype was detected ten times or more. This chain joins TRBV7-2 and TRBJ2-3; D unclear. V gave up 5 bases and J gave up 0 bases, with 9 bases separating them. The germline CDR1 and CDR2 sequences are SGHTA and FQGNSA. The CDR3 has 14 amino acids. In DNA, the CDR3 is TGTGCCAGCAGCCCGACGACTAGCACAGATACGCAGTATTTT. Protein sequence: CASSPTTSTDTQYF.

This clonotype was recorded many times. The junction does not match germline at one end; this may be a read error. The chain uses TRBV7-7 and TRBJ2-5, with D possibly matching TRBD2 (6 bases). In germline, CDR1 is SSHAT, CDR2 FNYEAQ (reference sequence). The CDR3 runs 13 residues. The CDR3 protein is CASSLAERETQYF. CDR3 sequence (DNA): TGTGCTAGCAGCTTAGCGGAGCGAGAGACCCAGTACTTC.

This clonotype was detected a few times. The rearrangement links TRBV11-2 to TRBJ2-1, with 7 nucleotides matching TRBD2. The CDR3 covers 18 residues. Germline V gene data show CDR1 as SGHAT and CDR2 as FQNNGV. Trimming removed 5 bases from V and 2 bases from J; junction bases left unmatched: 15. The CDR3 DNA follows: TGTGCCAGCAGCCAACGGGGGGTAGCGACTCATCCCTACAATGAGCAGTTCTTC. This encodes CASSQRGVATHPYNEQFF.

This clonotype was detected many times. V usage is TRBV5-1 and J usage is TRBJ2-3; a possible D gene is TRBD1 (6 bases). V gave up 5 bases and J gave up 0 bases, with 10 bases separating them. The CDR3 extends over 14 amino acids. Germline CDR1 reads SGHRS; CDR2 reads YFSETQ. The CDR3 bases are TGCGCCAGCAGGGACAGTAGTAGCACAGATACGCAGTATTTT. This translates into CASRDSSSTDTQYF.

This clonotype occurred many times. The gene calls are TRBV7-2 and TRBJ2-4, with a tentative D call TRBD1 (6 bases). CDR3 length: 15 residues. CDR1 SGHTA and CDR2 FQGNSA come from the germline V gene. Deletions cut 5 bases from V and 7 bases from J, with 18 bases between. The DNA of the CDR3 is TGTGCCAGCAGCCTCTCCAGCACTAGGGGGAACATTCAGTACTTC. Protein: CASSLSSTRGNIQYF.

V gene TRBV14 combines with J gene TRBJ1-6, with 10 bases lining up with TRBD1. This CDR3 contains 14 residues. From germline, CDR1 is SGHDN and CDR2 FVKESK. With V trimmed by 4 bases and J by 9 bases, 3 bases remained unmatched. As DNA, the CDR3 is TGTGCCAGCAGCCCCGGGACAGGGGTTTCACCCCTCCACTTT. It specifies CASSPGTGVSPLHF.

This clonotype was seen ten or more times. This chain connects TRBV12-3 or TRBV12-4 to TRBJ2-1; the match to TRBD1 covers 8 bases. This CDR3 region has 16 residues. J gave up 4 bases and V 8 bases, and 13 bases lay outside the gene matches. CDR3 nucleotides: TGTGCCAGCCGTTCCCCCGACAGGGGTCGGTACAATGAGCAGTTCTTC. Translation gives CASRSPDRGRYNEQFF.

The V call is TRBV18, the J call TRBJ2-1; possibly TRBD1 or TRBD2 for D (5 bases each). V dropped 5 bases and J dropped 2 bases, with 22 bases sitting between them. The CDR3 is 18 amino acids. Germline lookup yields CDR1 KGHSH and CDR2 LQKENI. This CDR3 reads CASSTTRGPTITYNEQFF. Here the CDR3 DNA reads TGTGCCAGCTCAACCACTAGGGGACCGACCATAACCTACAATGAGCAGTTCTTC.

There are many counts of this clonotype. The chain employs TRBV7-2 and TRBJ2-2; no reliable D call. The V gene lost 4 bases and the J gene lost 3 bases, with 6 bases spanning the gap. The CDR3 covers 13 residues. CDR1 is SGHTA, CDR2 FQGNSA, per germline. CDR3 nucleotides: TGTGCCAGCAGCTCGAGTCACACCGGGGAGCTGTTTTTT. Its translation: CASSSSHTGELFF.

This clonotype showed up many times. The V and J genes are TRBV7-2 and TRBJ2-7; D gene ambiguous. V gave up 5 bases and J gave up 2 bases, with 7 bases separating them. Germline CDR1 and CDR2: SGHTA and FQGNSA. The CDR3 has 12 residues. CDR3 region: CASSTTAYEQYF. The CDR3 nucleotides read TGTGCCAGCAGCACCACAGCCTACGAGCAGTACTTC.

This clonotype was counted many times. CDR3 bases: TGTGCCACCAGTGATGCGGGCCAGAGCACCGGGGAGCTGTTTTTT. Protein sequence: CATSDAGQSTGELFF. This chain joins TRBV24-1 and TRBJ2-2, with D perhaps TRBD2 (5 bases). This CDR3 has 15 amino acids. V was pared by 3 bases and J by 4 bases, with 11 bases between. The germline gives CDR1 KGHDR, CDR2 SFDVKD.

This clonotype showed up many times. The rearrangement joins TRBV3-1 to TRBJ2-2, with D maybe TRBD2 (6 bases). The CDR3 length is 15 residues. Trimming cost V 7 bases and J 3 bases, with 15 bases left between them. Germline CDR1 reads LGHDT; CDR2 reads YNNKEL (reference sequence). The CDR3 is CASTRAGRYTGELFF. In DNA, the CDR3 is TGTGCCAGCACTCGGGCAGGGAGGTACACCGGGGAGCTGTTTTTT.

The chain links TRBV7-2 to TRBJ1-2; 11 nucleotides agree with TRBD1. The CDR3 runs 13 residues. Germline CDR1 SGHTA, CDR2 FQGNSA. J gave up 8 bases and V 1 base, and 0 bases lay outside the gene matches. In nucleotides, the CDR3 is TGTGCCAGCAGCTTAGGGACAGGGGGCGGCTACACCTTC. Residues: CASSLGTGGGYTF.

The sample holds a few counts of this clonotype. The chain links TRBV28 to TRBJ2-2; 9 nucleotides agree with TRBD1. J gave up 6 bases and V 5 bases, and 7 bases lay outside the gene matches. The CDR3 contains 15 residues. CDR1 is MDHEN and CDR2 is SYDVKM in the germline V gene. The CDR3 region is CASSTGTGFSGELFF. The CDR3 DNA follows: TGTGCCAGCAGTACAGGGACAGGGTTCTCCGGGGAGCTGTTTTTT.

The rearrangement joins TRBV18 to TRBJ1-1; D is unresolved. This CDR3 comprises 16 residues. CDR1 is KGHSH and CDR2 is LQKENI in the germline V gene. V dropped 4 bases and J dropped 0 bases, with 15 bases sitting between them. CDR3: CASSLGLAEMNTEAFF. CDR3 sequence (DNA): TGTGCCAGCTCACTCGGCCTGGCAGAAATGAACACTGAAGCTTTCTTT.

Concerning this clonotype itself: A much larger clonotype is one base distant, so this may be a read error. The rearrangement uses TRBV24-1 and TRBJ1-2, with no clear D. The V gene lost 4 bases and the J gene lost 8 bases, with 19 bases spanning the gap. Germline CDR1 KGHDR, CDR2 SFDVKD. The CDR3 runs 15 residues. The CDR3 is CATSDLVSGAEGYTF. DNA for the CDR3: TGTGCCACCAGTGACCTCGTGTCGGGCGCGGAAGGCTACACCTTC.

This clonotype was observed at least ten times. The V gene is TRBV7-2, the J gene TRBJ2-5, with D possibly called TRBD1 or TRBD2 (5 bases each). The CDR3 is 13 amino acids. Germline CDR1 and CDR2: SGHTA and FQGNSA. V gave up 5 bases and J gave up 4 bases, with 11 bases separating them. The CDR3 nucleotides are TGTGCCAGCAGCGAACCGGGACGAGAGACCCAGTACTTC. Amino acid sequence: CASSEPGRETQYF.

Ten or more counts support this clonotype. This chain links TRBV18 with TRBJ2-7, with TRBD1 identical over 7 bases. This CDR3 is built from 17 residues. CDR1 is KGHSH, CDR2 LQKENI, per germline. With V trimmed by 4 bases and J by 2 bases, 14 bases remained unmatched. CDR3: CASSRIMEGTAPYEQYF. DNA of the CDR3: TGTGCCAGCTCACGCATAATGGAAGGGACAGCACCCTACGAGCAGTACTTC.

This clonotype was recorded many times. The V and J genes are TRBV7-8 and TRBJ1-1; D might be TRBD1 (5 bases). Germline V CDR1 and CDR2: SGHVS, FQNEAQ. V was trimmed by 7 bases and J by 5 bases, leaving 20 bases between them. The CDR3 is 15 residues long. The CDR3 here is CASTLGTTGGTEAFF. The CDR3 DNA follows: TGTGCCAGCACCCTCGGGACGACGGGGGGGACTGAAGCTTTCTTT.

This clonotype was counted only a few times. CDR3 region: CASSPEGAFEQYF. DNA of the CDR3: TGTGCCAGCAGTCCAGAGGGGGCTTTTGAGCAGTACTTC. The rearrangement links TRBV12-3 or TRBV12-4 to TRBJ2-7, with TRBD1 identical over 7 bases. The trim removed 5 bases at V and 7 bases at J, leaving 8 bases unmatched. The CDR3 extends over 13 amino acids.